The entry below gives a single T cell receptor beta chain sequence along with its context. These data are taken from a study of T cells in localized non-small cell lung cancer. Repertoires were generated with immunoSEQ multiplex PCR, while TCRdb's copy carries only in-frame clones and drops some. The profile covers about 60,000 clones, with 85% to 90% appearing a single time and approximately 2% taken by the ten largest. Trimming shortened V by 7 bases and J by 1 base, and 14 bases separated the two germline ends. This CDR3 spans 15 amino acids. The germline V gene encodes CDR1 GTSNPN and CDR2 SVGIG (reference sequence).

Source: peripheral blood, taken before any cancer treatment. The clonotype originates from a woman aged 35 to 70 with stage I lung adenocarcinoma. This chain joins TRBV30 and TRBJ2-6; TRBD1 might be the D (6 bases). The chain's CDR3 is CASPRQVSGANVLTF. CDR3 nucleotide sequence: TGTGCCTCGCCCAGACAGGTATCTGGGGCCAACGTCCTGACTTTC.